Below, 23 T cell receptor beta chains from the same sample are listed, as sequenced in a study of blood T cell repertoires in COVID-19. Produced via immunoSEQ multiplex PCR; TCRdb's table is partial and in-frame only. The sample lists 130,000 to 150,000 clones; around 80% were seen once. What was sequenced was peripheral blood. The receptor source for this set is a human donor in a cohort sampled during active COVID-19.

The gene calls are TRBV21-1 and TRBJ2-5; TRBD1, the D gene given by the table, was not confirmed from the DNA. TRBV21-1 is a documented pseudogene. This CDR3 is built from 13 residues. In nucleotides, the CDR3 is TGTGCCAGCAGCAAAGGACAGGCGGAGACCCAGTACTTC. Amino acid sequence: CASSKGQAETQYF.

The V and J genes are TRBV9 and TRBJ1-3; TRBD1 agrees at 8 bases. Germline assignment: CDR1 SGDLS and CDR2 YYNGEE. The junction had 8 bases not matched to a gene; V was cut back by 0 bases and J by 0 bases. This CDR3 is 18 amino acids long. CDR3 amino acids: CASSVEGSGGFSGNTIYF. The CDR3 bases are TGTGCCAGCAGCGTAGAGGGATCAGGGGGCTTCTCTGGAAACACCATATATTTT.

The gene calls are TRBV6-2 or TRBV6-3 and TRBJ2-7, with D possibly TRBD1 on 5 matching bases. V was pared by 0 bases and J by 0 bases, with 12 bases between. CDR3 length equals 16 residues. Germline lookup yields CDR1 MNHEY and CDR2 SVGEGT. For the CDR3, the DNA is TGTGCCAGCAGTTACTCGCTTGGCAGGGACTCCTACGAGCAGTACTTC. Its protein product is CASSYSLGRDSYEQYF.

This chain connects TRBV9 to TRBJ2-2; 7 bases agree with TRBD2. V dropped 0 bases and J dropped 3; count of bases not matched to a gene: 8. The germline CDR1 and CDR2 sequences are SGDLS and YYNGEE. The CDR3 has 17 amino acids. CDR3 region: CASSVGRGAGHTGELFF. The CDR3 DNA reads as TGTGCCAGCAGCGTAGGTCGGGGAGCGGGGCACACCGGGGAGCTGTTTTTT.

The rearrangement joins TRBV7-9 to TRBJ1-4; possibly TRBD1 for D (5 bases). This CDR3 is 15 amino acids long. Germline CDR1 reads SEHNR; CDR2 reads FQNEAQ (reference sequence). V lost 4 bases and J lost 6, with 15 bases in between. CDR3: CASSSGTWRDEKLFF. The DNA of the CDR3 is TGTGCCAGCAGCTCGGGGACTTGGCGGGATGAAAAACTGTTTTTT.

This clone has a handful of counts. The V and J genes are TRBV7-9 and TRBJ2-3, with 15 nucleotides matching TRBD2. This CDR3 has 16 residues. The V segment lost 5 bases and the J segment 10 bases; nucleotides outside the gene matches: 10. Per germline, CDR1 SEHNR and CDR2 FQNEAQ (reference sequence). Here the CDR3 reads CASSPRTSGGALAQYF. CDR3 nucleotide sequence: TGTGCCAGCAGCCCTCGGACTAGCGGGGGGGCTTTGGCGCAGTATTTT.

This chain connects TRBV12-3 or TRBV12-4 to TRBJ1-6; 9 nucleotides line up with TRBD1. Losses at the gene ends were 5 bases for V and 11 bases for J; bases not matched to a gene: 1. The CDR3 covers 12 residues. In nucleotides, the CDR3 is TGTGCCAGCAGTAGGGACAGGGCACCCCTCCACTTT. Residues: CASSRDRAPLHF.

This clone appeared a few times. The V gene is TRBV27, the J gene TRBJ1-5, with TRBD1 identical over 7 bases. The CDR3 runs to 15 residues. V trimming: 6 bases; J trimming: 0 bases; junction bases outside the gene matches: 5. CDR1 MNHEY and CDR2 SMNVEV come from the germline V gene (reference sequence). This chain's CDR3 is CASRPGQISNQPQHF. CDR3 DNA: TGTGCCAGCAGACCGGGACAGATTAGCAATCAGCCCCAGCATTTT.

The rearrangement joins TRBV10-3 to TRBJ1-6; D unclear. The CDR3 covers 14 residues. Trimming stripped 2 bases from V and 10 bases from J, with 12 bases between. Germline CDR1 reads ENHRY; CDR2 reads SYGVKD. Here the CDR3 reads CAISEIGVGSPLHF. CDR3 DNA sequence: TGTGCCATCAGTGAGATCGGGGTCGGGTCACCCCTCCACTTT.

The rearrangement uses TRBV5-8 and TRBJ2-7; D gene unclear. Trimming shortened V by 5 bases and J by 4 bases, and 10 bases separated the two germline ends. The CDR3 runs to 12 residues. CDR1 and CDR2 from the germline V gene are SGHTS and YDEGEE. As DNA, the CDR3 is TGTGCCAGCAGTATGGGCCCTTACGAGCAGTACTTC. It is translated as CASSMGPYEQYF.

This clone showed up just once. An end of the junction does not agree with germline; a read error may underlie this. The rearrangement uses TRBV30 and TRBJ1-1; D is unresolved. The CDR3 contains 8 residues. Germline V lookup: CDR1 GTSNPN, CDR2 SVGIG (reference sequence). CDR3: CAWSRENF. The CDR3 region has the DNA TGTGCCTGGAGCCGGGAGAATTTT.

J is TRBJ2-1 and V is TRBV7-2, with D possibly being TRBD1 (6 bases). The germline CDR1 and CDR2 sequences are SGHTA and FQGNSA. Between the trimmed V and J ends, which lost 5 bases and 9 bases, there was a span of 14 bases. The CDR3 totals 13 residues. This CDR3 reads CASSQRAQGEQFF. The CDR3 nucleotides read TGTGCCAGCAGCCAGCGCGCACAGGGTGAGCAGTTCTTC.

The chain joins TRBV10-2 to TRBJ2-5, with TRBD2 identical over 12 bases. The CDR3 loop spans 15 amino acids. The V segment lost 6 bases and the J segment 4 bases; nucleotides outside the gene matches: 6. Germline assignment: CDR1 WSHSY and CDR2 SAAADI. The CDR3 region is CASRTSGGLGETQYF. In nucleotides, the CDR3 is TGCGCCAGCAGGACTAGCGGGGGACTCGGAGAGACCCAGTACTTC.

This clone occurred a few times. The J gene is TRBJ1-6, the V gene TRBV27; possible D gene TRBD1, 5 bases. Between the trimmed V and J ends, which lost 5 bases and 0 bases, there was a span of 11 bases. Germline values: CDR1 MNHEY, CDR2 SMNVEV (reference sequence). The CDR3 totals 16 residues. CDR3 coding DNA: TGTGCCAGCAGTCTACGGGGGAGCTCCTATAATTCACCCCTCCACTTT. This translates into CASSLRGSSYNSPLHF.

The rearrangement uses TRBV5-8 and TRBJ2-7, with 7 positions matching TRBD1. Losses at the gene ends were 7 bases for V and 2 bases for J; bases not matched to a gene: 9. The CDR3 is made up of 14 amino acids. Germline loops: CDR1 SGHTS, CDR2 YDEGEE. CDR3 DNA sequence: TGTGCCAGCTTTCCCACCGGGACAGCCTACGAGCAGTACTTC. It translates to CASFPTGTAYEQYF.

The gene calls are TRBV4-1 and TRBJ2-7; TRBD1 aligns across 9 bases. Germline V gene lookup returns CDR1 MGHRA and CDR2 YSYEKL. Losses at the gene ends were 0 bases for V and 2 bases for J; bases not matched to a gene: 2. CDR3 length equals 15 residues. CDR3 in DNA: TGCGCCAGCAGCCAAGACGACAGGGGGGCCTACGAGCAGTACTTC. It yields the protein CASSQDDRGAYEQYF.

The chain has TRBV2 and TRBJ1-1, with 8 bases aligning to TRBD1. Germline CDR1 SNHLY, CDR2 FYNNEI. The length of the CDR3 is 14 residues. Trimming removed 6 bases from V and 0 bases from J; junction bases left unmatched: 3. This chain's CDR3 is CASSGDRMNTEAFF. The CDR3 nucleotides read TGTGCCAGCAGCGGGGACAGGATGAACACTGAAGCTTTCTTT.

DNA for the CDR3: TGTGCCAGTAGTTCTCGGGACAGGGGGCTGAACTATGGCTACACCTTC. Translated: CASSSRDRGLNYGYTF. This chain joins TRBV19 and TRBJ1-2; TRBD1 matches 12 bases. CDR1 and CDR2 (germline): LNHDA, SQIVND (reference sequence). CDR3 size: 16 residues. With V trimmed by 5 bases and J by 2 bases, 6 bases remained unmatched.

The chain combines TRBV7-3 with TRBJ2-5, with D unclear. The germline V gene has CDR1 SGHTA and CDR2 FQGTGA. V was pared by 5 bases and J by 5 bases, with 12 bases between. The CDR3 length is 13 residues. The CDR3 reads CASSPPNSETQYF. CDR3 bases: TGTGCCAGCAGCCCTCCTAACTCGGAGACCCAGTACTTC.

This sequence joins TRBV30 and TRBJ1-3; no firm D call. There are 11 residues in the CDR3. The germline V and J ends were trimmed by 7 bases and 3 bases, with 7 bases remaining between them. The germline CDR1 and CDR2 sequences are GTSNPN and SVGIG (reference sequence). This CDR3 is CALGIGNTIYF. CDR3 in DNA: TGTGCCTTGGGCATTGGAAACACCATATATTTT.

V gene TRBV10-2 combines with J gene TRBJ1-1; no clear D gene. This CDR3 has 13 amino acids. Per germline, CDR1 WSHSY and CDR2 SAAADI. Trimming removed 7 bases from V and 4 bases from J, with 13 bases in between. The CDR3 DNA is TGCGCCAGCAAGGGCGTCGGGAGCACTGAAGCTTTCTTT. It is translated as CASKGVGSTEAFF.

J is TRBJ1-2 and V is TRBV7-9; 9 bases align to TRBD1. The germline V gene has CDR1 SEHNR and CDR2 FQNEAQ (reference sequence). The CDR3 loop spans 14 amino acids. After removal of 5 bases from V and 6 bases from J, the junction contained 7 bases not matched to a gene. The CDR3 loop is CASSPSDRGHGYTF. CDR3 DNA: TGTGCCAGCAGCCCCTCGGACAGGGGACATGGCTACACCTTC.

This clone was observed a single time. J is TRBJ2-1 and V is TRBV14, with D possibly TRBD1 on 5 matching bases. Germline V gene sequence: CDR1 SGHDN, CDR2 FVKESK. V was cut by 0 bases and J by 12 bases, with 9 bases left in between. This CDR3 spans 12 amino acids. The CDR3 DNA follows: TGTGCCAGCAGCCAAGATAGACAGCGGCAGTTCTTC. It encodes CASSQDRQRQFF.